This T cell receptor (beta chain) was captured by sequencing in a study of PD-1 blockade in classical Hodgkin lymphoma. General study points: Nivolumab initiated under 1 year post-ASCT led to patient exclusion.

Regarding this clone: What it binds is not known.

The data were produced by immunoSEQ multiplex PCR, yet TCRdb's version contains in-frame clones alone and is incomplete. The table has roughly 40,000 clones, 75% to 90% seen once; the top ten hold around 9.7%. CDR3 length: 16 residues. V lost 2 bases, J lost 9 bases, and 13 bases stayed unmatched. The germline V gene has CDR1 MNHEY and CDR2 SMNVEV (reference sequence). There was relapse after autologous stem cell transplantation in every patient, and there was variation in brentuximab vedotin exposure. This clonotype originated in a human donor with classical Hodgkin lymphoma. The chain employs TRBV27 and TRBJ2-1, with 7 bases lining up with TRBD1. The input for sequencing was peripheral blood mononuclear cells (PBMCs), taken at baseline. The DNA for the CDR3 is TGTGCCAGCAGTTTAGTACACATAGGGGGCTTGGGTGAGCAGTTCTTC. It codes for CASSLVHIGGLGEQFF.